The clone carrying this TCR beta chain was found a few times. This sample is part of a study of blood T cell repertoires in COVID-19. Study-wide context: Acute-phase and convalescent COVID-19 samples originated in the United States, Italy and Spain. The analysed material was cDNA or gDNA that came from T cells, B-cell-depleted T cells, or PBMCs.

Original methodology: Estimation of nucleated cell counts relied on the amplification of reference gene primers. Profiling relied on immunoSEQ multiplex PCR, and the TCRdb table lists in-frame clones only, not all of them. Clone size and V and J calls were adopted from that table, with D and trimming inferred from the DNA. Found here are fewer than 200,000 clones, 75% to 90% of them singletons; the top ten hold around 8.4%. Trimming cost V 4 bases and J 8 bases, with 17 bases left between them. The V gene's germline CDR1 is SGHTA and CDR2 FQGNSA. The CDR3 covers 14 residues. The chain has TRBV7-2 and TRBJ1-2; D might be TRBD1 (6 bases). This TCR derives from a woman of 80 years or more with active or convalescent COVID-19. Sequenced: peripheral blood. As DNA, the CDR3 is TGTGCCAGCAGCTCAGGGGTCGGGGACCGCGGCTACACCTTC. Translating gives CASSSGVGDRGYTF.